Listed here are 8 T cell receptor beta chains from one sample, sequenced in a study of T cell changes during pregnancy in multiple sclerosis. Sequencing used immunoSEQ multiplex PCR; TCRdb keeps in-frame clones, though not all of them. In the table there are tens of thousands of clones, about nine tenths of which are singletons. The sequencing here drew on peripheral blood, taken in the first trimester of pregnancy. These receptors originate from a female donor with multiple sclerosis, enrolled in a pregnancy study.

V usage is TRBV9 and J usage is TRBJ1-3; D unclear. V lost 2 bases, J lost 1 base, and 7 bases lay in between. This CDR3 is 14 amino acids long. Germline lookup yields CDR1 SGDLS and CDR2 YYNGEE. CDR3 bases: TGTGCCAGCAGCGTTGCCGGGTCTGGAAACACCATATATTTT. Amino acids: CASSVAGSGNTIYF.

The chain links TRBV5-1 to TRBJ2-7; TRBD1 is a possible D gene (6 bases). This CDR3 is built from 15 residues. The V gene's germline CDR1 is SGHRS and CDR2 YFSETQ. The V end lost 2 bases, the J end lost 0 bases, and 12 bases lay between the germline ends. Written as DNA, the CDR3 is TGCGCCAGCAGCTTTACCTCGGGACACTCCTACGAGCAGTACTTC. Translated, it gives CASSFTSGHSYEQYF.

The chain is built from TRBV14 and TRBJ2-1; 8 nucleotides line up with TRBD2. Germline CDR1 is SGHDN and CDR2 is FVKESK. The CDR3 is 19 residues long. The V gene end was trimmed by 4 bases and the J gene end by 0 bases; junction bases not matched to a gene: 14. The CDR3 coding sequence is TGTGCCAGCAGCCCCAGGTTTGGGTTAGCGGGGACCTCCTACAATGAGCAGTTCTTC. Its protein is CASSPRFGLAGTSYNEQFF.

V and J are TRBV19 and TRBJ2-3; 8 nucleotides align to TRBD1. This CDR3 spans 14 amino acids. V was clipped by 6 bases and J by 8 bases; unmatched bases: 10. CDR1 is LNHDA and CDR2 is SQIVND in the germline V gene (reference sequence). The CDR3 nucleotides read TGTGCCAGTAGCCACCGACAGGGGTCGGGTACGCAGTATTTT. It codes for CASSHRQGSGTQYF.

The chain is built from TRBV27 and TRBJ2-1; D might be TRBD2 (6 bases). From germline, CDR1 is MNHEY and CDR2 SMNVEV (reference sequence). V gave up 0 bases and J gave up 9 bases, with 6 bases separating them. The length of the CDR3 is 12 residues. This CDR3 reads CASSLSEGEQFF. CDR3 in DNA: TGTGCCAGCAGTTTATCGGAGGGTGAGCAGTTCTTC.

The chain recombines TRBV28 with TRBJ2-1, with TRBD1 matching over 8 bases. Germline CDR1 MDHEN, CDR2 SYDVKM. V lost 5 bases, J lost 6 bases, and 6 bases stayed unmatched. This CDR3 is built from 14 residues. In DNA, the CDR3 is TGTGCCAGCAGTGGACAGGGCCTTGTCAATGAGCAGTTCTTC. It yields the protein CASSGQGLVNEQFF. Full variable domain (outside the CDR3, taken from reference TRBV28 and TRBJ2-1): DVKVTQSSRYLVKRTGEKVFLECVQDMDHENMFWYRQDPGLGLRLIYFSYDVKMKEKGDIPEGYSVSREKKERFSLILESASTNQTSMYLCASSGQGLVNEQFFGPGTRLTVL.

This clone was observed once. The chain's CDR3 is CASSIMRTHTGELFF. CDR3 bases: TGTGCCAGTAGTATAATGAGGACTCACACCGGGGAGCTGTTTTTT. This chain links TRBV19 with TRBJ2-2, with D possibly being TRBD2 (5 bases). Trimming left V 2 bases short and J 3 bases short, with 10 bases between. In germline, CDR1 is LNHDA, CDR2 SQIVND (reference sequence). This CDR3 region has 15 residues.

The chain joins TRBV19 to TRBJ1-2, with TRBD1 as a possible D gene (6 bases). CDR3 length equals 15 residues. Germline V gene sequence: CDR1 LNHDA, CDR2 SQIVND (reference sequence). With 7 bases removed from V and 4 bases from J, the gap between germline ends came to 19 bases. CDR3 bases: TGTGCCAGTACCCAACATAGACAGGATACCTATGGCTACACCTTC. Protein: CASTQHRQDTYGYTF.